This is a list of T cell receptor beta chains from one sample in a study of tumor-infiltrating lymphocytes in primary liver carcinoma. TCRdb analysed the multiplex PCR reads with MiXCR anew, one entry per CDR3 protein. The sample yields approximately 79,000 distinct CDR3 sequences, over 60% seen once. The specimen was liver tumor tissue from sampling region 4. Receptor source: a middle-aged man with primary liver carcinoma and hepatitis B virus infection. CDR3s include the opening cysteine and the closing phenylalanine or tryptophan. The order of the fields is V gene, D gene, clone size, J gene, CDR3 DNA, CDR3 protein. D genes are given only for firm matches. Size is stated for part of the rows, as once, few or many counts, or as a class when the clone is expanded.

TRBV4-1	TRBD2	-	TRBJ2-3	TGCGCCAGCAGCCAAGTCCAGGCGGGAGGGAGTACGCAGTATTTT	CASSQVQAGGSTQYF
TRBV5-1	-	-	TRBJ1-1	TGCGCCAGCAGCTTGGCGTTCGGGCAGCTAAACACTGAAGCTTTCTTT	CASSLAFGQLNTEAFF
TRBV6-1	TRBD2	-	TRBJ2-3	TGTGCCAGCGTACTAGTGGGAGGGGCAGATACGCTGTATTTT	CASVLVGGADTLYF
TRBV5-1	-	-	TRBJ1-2	TGCGCCAGCAGCTTTGAAGGCGGACATATAGGCTACACCTTC	CASSFEGGHIGYTF
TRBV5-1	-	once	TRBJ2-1	TGCGCCAGGAGCTGGTCGGGGATCCCCGATGGGCAGTTCTTT	CARSWSGIPDGQFF
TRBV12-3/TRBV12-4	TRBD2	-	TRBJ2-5	TGTGTCAGCAGTAGTGGGGGGGGTTGGGGAGAGACCCAGTACTTC	CVSSSGGGWGETQYF
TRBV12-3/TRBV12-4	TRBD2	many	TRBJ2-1	TGTGCCAGCAGTTCTAGCGGGAACTACAATGAGCAGTTCTTC	CASSSSGNYNEQFF
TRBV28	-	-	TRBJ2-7	TGTGCCAGCGGTGATACCTACGAGCAGTACTTC	CASGDTYEQYF
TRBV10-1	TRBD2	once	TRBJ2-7	TGCGCCAGCAGCCTAGCGGGAGAGAGTGAGCAGTACTTC	CASSLAGESEQYF
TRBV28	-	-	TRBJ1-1	TGTGCCAGCACCCTTGTCTTTGTGGGGGTAGGGACTGAAGCTTTCTTT	CASTLVFVGVGTEAFF
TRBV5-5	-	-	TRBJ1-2	TGTATCAGCAGCTTGGAAGGCGCGGACTATGGCTACACCTTC	CISSLEGADYGYTF
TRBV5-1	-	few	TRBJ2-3	TGCGCCAGCAGCTTGTTGGGGATTACAGATACGCGGTATTTT	CASSLLGITDTRYF
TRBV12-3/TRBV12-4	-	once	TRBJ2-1	TGTGCCAGCGCTACATGTCAGAGGGGCAATGAGCAGTTCTTC	CASATCQRGNEQFF
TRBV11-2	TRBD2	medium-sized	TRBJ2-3	TGTGCCAGCAGCTTTTCCGGGAGGGAGACAGATACGCAGTATTTT	CASSFSGRETDTQYF
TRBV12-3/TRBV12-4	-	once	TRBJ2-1	TGTGCCAGCAGCCCTCCAACGGTTGTGCGGGATGAGCAGTTCTTC	CASSPPTVVRDEQFF
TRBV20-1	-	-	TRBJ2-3	TGCAGTGCTTCAGGGGGGGTCACAGATACGCAGTATTTT	CSASGGVTDTQYF
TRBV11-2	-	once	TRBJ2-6	TGTGCCAGCAGCTCATCGCGGGGCAGAGGGGCCAACATCCTGACTTTC	CASSSSRGRGANILTF
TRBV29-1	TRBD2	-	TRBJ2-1	TGCAGCGTTGAAGGGGGGCCTAGCGGGAGGTACAATGAGCAATTCTTC	CSVEGGPSGRYNEQFF
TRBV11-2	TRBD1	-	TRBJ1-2	TGTGCCTGCAGCCCACGCGACAGGGACTATGGCTACACCTTC	CACSPRDRDYGYTF
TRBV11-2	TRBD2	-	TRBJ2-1	TGTTCCGGCAGCTACTCTTCGACTAGCAGGAGGGGAGGCGGGTTCTTC	CSGSYSSTSRRGGGFF
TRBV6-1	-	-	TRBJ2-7	TGTGCCACACAGCACGGGAGCTCCTACGAGCATTACTTC	CATQHGSSYEHYF
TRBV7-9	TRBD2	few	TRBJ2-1	TGTGCCAGCAGCTTAGGGCTCTGGCGGGAGGGCGATGAGCAGTTCTTC	CASSLGLWREGDEQFF
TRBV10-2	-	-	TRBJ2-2	TGTGCCAGCAGTGTGGCGCGGGGATGGGACACCGGGGAGCTGTTTTTT	CASSVARGWDTGELFF
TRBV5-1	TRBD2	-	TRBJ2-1	TGCGCCAGCAGCATGGTAGGAATAGCGGGATCCGGGGGTGAGCAGTTCTTC	CASSMVGIAGSGGEQFF
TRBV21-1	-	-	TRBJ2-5	TGTGCCGGCAGCACACATGACGGCGAGACCCAGTACTTC	CAGSTHDGETQYF
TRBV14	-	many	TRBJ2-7	TGTGCCAGCAGCCAAGACGGAGCGAAGCAGTACTTC	CASSQDGAKQYF
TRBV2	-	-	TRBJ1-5	TGTGCCAGCAGCTCTAGTAGCCTCAATCAGCCCCAGCATTTT	CASSSSSLNQPQHF
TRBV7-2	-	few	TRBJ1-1	TGTGCCAGCAGCTTAGGGGATGGACAGAAAGCTTTCTTT	CASSLGDGQKAFF
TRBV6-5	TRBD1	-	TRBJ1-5	TGTGCCAACAGTTCTGGACAGGACAATCAGCCCCAGCATTTT	CANSSGQDNQPQHF